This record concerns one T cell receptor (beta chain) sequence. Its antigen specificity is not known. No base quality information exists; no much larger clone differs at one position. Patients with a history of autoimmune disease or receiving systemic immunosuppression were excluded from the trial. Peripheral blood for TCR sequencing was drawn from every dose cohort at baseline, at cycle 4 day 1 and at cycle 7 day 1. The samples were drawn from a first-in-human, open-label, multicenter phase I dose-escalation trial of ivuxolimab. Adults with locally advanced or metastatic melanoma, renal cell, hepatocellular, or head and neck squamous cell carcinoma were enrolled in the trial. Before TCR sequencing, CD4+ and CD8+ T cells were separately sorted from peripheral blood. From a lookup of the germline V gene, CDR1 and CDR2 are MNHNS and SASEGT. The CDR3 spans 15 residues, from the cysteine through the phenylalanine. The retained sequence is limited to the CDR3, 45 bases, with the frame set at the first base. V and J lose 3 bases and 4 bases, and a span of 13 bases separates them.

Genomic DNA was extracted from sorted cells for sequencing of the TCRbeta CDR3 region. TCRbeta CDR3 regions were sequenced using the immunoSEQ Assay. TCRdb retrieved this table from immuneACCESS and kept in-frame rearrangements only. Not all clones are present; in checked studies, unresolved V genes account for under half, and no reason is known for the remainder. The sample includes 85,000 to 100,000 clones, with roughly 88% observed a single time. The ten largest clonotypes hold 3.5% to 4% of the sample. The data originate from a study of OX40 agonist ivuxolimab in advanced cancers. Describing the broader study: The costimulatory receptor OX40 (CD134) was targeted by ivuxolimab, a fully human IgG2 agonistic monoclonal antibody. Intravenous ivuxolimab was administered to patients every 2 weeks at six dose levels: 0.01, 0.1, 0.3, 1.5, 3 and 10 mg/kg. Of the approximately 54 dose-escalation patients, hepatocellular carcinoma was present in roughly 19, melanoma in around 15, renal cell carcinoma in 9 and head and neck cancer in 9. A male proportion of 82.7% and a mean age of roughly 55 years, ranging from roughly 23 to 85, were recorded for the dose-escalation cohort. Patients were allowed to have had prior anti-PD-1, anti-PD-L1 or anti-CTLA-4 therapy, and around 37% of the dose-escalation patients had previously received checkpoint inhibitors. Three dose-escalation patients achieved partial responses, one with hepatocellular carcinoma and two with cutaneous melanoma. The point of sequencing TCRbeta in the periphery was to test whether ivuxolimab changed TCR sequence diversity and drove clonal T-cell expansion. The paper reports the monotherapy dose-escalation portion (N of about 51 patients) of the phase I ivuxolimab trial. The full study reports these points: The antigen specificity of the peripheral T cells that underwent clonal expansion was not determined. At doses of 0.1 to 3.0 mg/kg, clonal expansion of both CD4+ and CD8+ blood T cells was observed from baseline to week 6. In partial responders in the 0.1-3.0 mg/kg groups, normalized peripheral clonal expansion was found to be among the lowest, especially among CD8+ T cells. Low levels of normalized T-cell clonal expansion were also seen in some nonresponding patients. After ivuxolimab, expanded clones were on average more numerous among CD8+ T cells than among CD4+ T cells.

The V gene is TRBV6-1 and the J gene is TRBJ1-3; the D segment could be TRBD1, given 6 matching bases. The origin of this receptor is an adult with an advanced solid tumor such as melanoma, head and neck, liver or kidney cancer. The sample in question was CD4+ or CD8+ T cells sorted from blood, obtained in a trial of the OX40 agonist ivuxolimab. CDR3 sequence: CASSDYAGAGNTIYF. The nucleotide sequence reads TGTGCCAGCAGTGATTATGCGGGGGCCGGAAACACCATATATTTT.